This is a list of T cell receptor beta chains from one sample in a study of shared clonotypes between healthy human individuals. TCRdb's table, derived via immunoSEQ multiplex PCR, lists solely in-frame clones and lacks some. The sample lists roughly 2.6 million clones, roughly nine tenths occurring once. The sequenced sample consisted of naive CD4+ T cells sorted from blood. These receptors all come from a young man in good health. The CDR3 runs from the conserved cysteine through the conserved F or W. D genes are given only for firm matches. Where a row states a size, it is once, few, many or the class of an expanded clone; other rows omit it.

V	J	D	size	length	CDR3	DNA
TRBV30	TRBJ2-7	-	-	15	CAWSPLGRDNYEQYF	TGTGCCTGGAGTCCATTAGGCCGGGACAACTACGAGCAGTACTTC
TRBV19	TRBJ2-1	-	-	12	CASSIGWTQQFF	TGTGCCAGTAGTATAGGTTGGACCCAGCAGTTCTTC
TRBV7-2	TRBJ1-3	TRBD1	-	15	CASSLDRGRANTIYF	TGTGCCAGCAGCTTGGACAGGGGTCGGGCGAACACCATATATTTT
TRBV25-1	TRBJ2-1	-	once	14	CASSEWAWGREQFF	TGTGCCAGCAGTGAATGGGCTTGGGGGAGAGAGCAGTTCTTC
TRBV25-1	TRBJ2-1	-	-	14	CASSEYGLNNEQFF	TGTGCCAGCAGTGAATATGGACTTAACAATGAGCAGTTCTTC
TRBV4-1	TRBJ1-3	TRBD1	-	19	CASSLWGDRGRGTGNTIYF	TGCGCCAGCAGCCTCTGGGGGGACAGGGGCCGCGGTACTGGAAACACCATATATTTT
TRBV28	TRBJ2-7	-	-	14	CASRITMGSYEQYF	TGTGCCAGCAGGATTACAATGGGCTCCTACGAGCAGTACTTC
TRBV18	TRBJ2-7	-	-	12	CASSLAHYEQYF	TGTGCCAGCTCGCTTGCGCACTACGAGCAGTACTTC
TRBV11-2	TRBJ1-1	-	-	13	CASSLGSNTEAFF	TGTGCCAGCAGCTTAGGGTCTAACACTGAAGCTTTCTTT
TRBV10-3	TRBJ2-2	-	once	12	CAISRTAGELFF	TGTGCCATCAGTCGGACAGCCGGGGAGCTGTTTTTT
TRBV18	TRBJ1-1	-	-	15	CASSPPAGTNTEAFF	TGTGCCAGCTCACCACCGGCAGGAACGAACACTGAAGCTTTCTTT
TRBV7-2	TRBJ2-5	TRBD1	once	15	CASSPSTGFQETQYF	TGTGCCAGCAGCCCCTCGACAGGGTTTCAAGAGACCCAGTACTTC
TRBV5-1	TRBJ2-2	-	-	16	CASSLALQRNTGELFF	TGCGCCAGCAGCTTGGCTTTGCAGAGGAACACCGGGGAGCTGTTTTTT
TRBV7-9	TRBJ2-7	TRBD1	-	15	CASSLSGTGGNEQYF	TGTGCCAGCAGTTTATCCGGGACAGGGGGGAACGAGCAGTACTTC
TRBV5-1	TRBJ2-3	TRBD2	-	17	CASSLLASGSGTDTQYF	TGCGCCAGCAGCTTGCTGGCTAGCGGGTCAGGAACAGATACGCAGTATTTT
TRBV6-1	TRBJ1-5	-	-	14	CASIEGRGNQPQHF	TGTGCCAGCATCGAGGGTCGGGGCAATCAGCCCCAGCATTTT